The 17 T cell receptor beta chains in this list originate from one sample, sequenced in a study of identical twins. TCRdb re-analysed the 5' RACE reads in MiXCR, keeping a single row per CDR3 protein. This table has 500,000 to 600,000 distinct CDR3 sequences, about 20% appearing once. The same specimen was also included in a second study, on T cells expressing NK-cell markers.

Sequenced input: CD4+ T cells sorted from blood. The source is a young woman in good health.

The chain links TRBV12-3 or TRBV12-4 to TRBJ2-1; D remains unclear. Trimming left V 8 bases short and J 4 bases short, with 12 bases between. The CDR3 extends over 13 amino acids. CDR3 region: CASAKALYNEQFF. CDR3 DNA sequence: TGTGCCAGCGCAAAAGCACTTTACAATGAGCAGTTCTTC.

A few counts support this clonotype. This rearrangement joins TRBV12-3 or TRBV12-4 to TRBJ2-5, with 11 bases matching TRBD2. The CDR3 sequence is 15 residues long. Unmatched junction bases numbered 7, after V lost 6 bases and J lost 4 bases. The CDR3 DNA is TGTGCCAGCAGAGTAGCGGGAGGGCCGTTAGAGACCCAGTACTTC. Protein: CASRVAGGPLETQYF.

This clonotype appeared a few times. V and J are TRBV21-1 and TRBJ2-5; TRBD1, the table's D call, was not compared with the DNA. TRBV21-1 is designated a pseudogene. The CDR3 is 16 residues long. CDR3 coding DNA: TGTGCCAGCAGCCTCTACTGCGGACAGGTCAAAGAGACCCAGTACTTC. It encodes CASSLYCGQVKETQYF.

This clonotype was seen more than once but under ten times. V gene TRBV12-3 or TRBV12-4 combines with J gene TRBJ1-1; D might be TRBD1 (5 bases). The length of the CDR3 is 15 residues. V lost 6 bases and J lost 7, with 21 bases in between. The CDR3 region is CASSSEAAPGGEAFF. DNA for the CDR3: TGTGCCAGCAGCTCCGAGGCGGCCCCCGGGGGTGAAGCTTTCTTT.

The chain couples TRBV19 to TRBJ2-1, with D perhaps given as TRBD1 or TRBD2 (5 bases each). Germline V gene sequence: CDR1 LNHDA, CDR2 SQIVND (reference sequence). The CDR3 consists of 15 residues. Trimming removed 3 bases from V and 8 bases from J, with 17 bases in between. The CDR3 DNA reads TGTGCCAGTAGTATTACGGGACGTCCCCGAGATGAGCAGTTCTTC. Its protein is CASSITGRPRDEQFF.

This clonotype has more than one count but fewer than ten. The J gene is TRBJ2-3, the V gene TRBV7-2; possibly TRBD1 for D (5 bases). Germline CDR1 SGHTA, CDR2 FQGNSA. The CDR3 consists of 14 residues. V lost 3 bases and J 5 bases, leaving 12 bases between the germline ends. The chain's CDR3 is CASSFFRARDTQYF. The CDR3 coding sequence is TGTGCCAGCAGCTTTTTCAGGGCGAGAGATACGCAGTATTTT.

This clonotype was observed a handful of times. The chain combines TRBV5-6 with TRBJ2-5; TRBD1 or TRBD2 may be the D gene (5 bases each). The CDR3 sequence is 14 residues long. The V end lost 4 bases, the J end lost 1 base, and 11 bases lay between the germline ends. Germline V CDR1 and CDR2: SGHDT, YYEEEE. The CDR3 is CASSRGPIQETQYF. The DNA of the CDR3 is TGTGCCAGCAGCCGGGGCCCGATCCAAGAGACCCAGTACTTC.

Concerning this clonotype: Because the CDR3 is missing its conserved closing phenylalanine or tryptophan, this is likely a read error. It is unclear where the CDR3 begins or ends on the DNA, so no DNA is shown, and the CDR3 is as TCRdb lists it. The chain links TRBV20-1 to TRBJ2-1; the listed D gene, TRBD1, was not tested against the DNA. The germline gives CDR1 DFQATT, CDR2 SNEGSKA (reference sequence). From its first to its last residue, the CDR3 has 11 amino acids. CDR3 amino acids: CSASWGDRGEI.

The genes are TRBV20-1 and TRBJ2-5; D is possibly TRBD2 (6 bases). Germline V gene lookup returns CDR1 DFQATT and CDR2 SNEGSKA (reference sequence). Trimming stripped 6 bases from V and 0 bases from J, with 17 bases between. The CDR3 runs to 15 residues. The CDR3 nucleotides are TGCAGTGCCCTGATAGGAGGGACCTACCAAGAGACCCAGTACTTC. This codes for CSALIGGTYQETQYF.

This clonotype has just a few counts. J is TRBJ2-1 and V is TRBV4-2; a possible D gene is TRBD1 (5 bases). Germline V gene sequence: CDR1 LGHNA, CDR2 YNFKEQ. Trimming removed 3 bases from V and 5 bases from J, with 11 bases in between. The CDR3 sequence is 14 residues long. The CDR3 nucleotides read TGTGCCAGCAGCCAGGCAGGGTTTGACAATGAGCAGTTCTTC. Residues: CASSQAGFDNEQFF.

The chain couples TRBV29-1 to TRBJ2-2; possible D gene TRBD2, 5 bases. The germline V and J ends were trimmed by 4 bases and 7 bases, with 13 bases remaining between them. The V gene's germline CDR1 is SQVTM and CDR2 ANQGSEA. The CDR3 sequence is 13 residues long. The chain's CDR3 is CSVGRLAGGELFF. CDR3 nucleotide sequence: TGCAGCGTTGGAAGGCTAGCAGGCGGGGAGCTGTTTTTT.

V usage is TRBV10-2 and J usage is TRBJ2-2; unclear D gene. CDR3 length: 14 residues. V lost 7 bases, J lost 4 bases, and 13 bases lay in between. CDR1 is WSHSY and CDR2 is SAAADI in the germline V gene. In nucleotides, the CDR3 is TGCGCCAGCACTGGAGTACAGAGCACCGGGGAGCTGTTTTTT. It encodes CASTGVQSTGELFF.

The rearrangement joins TRBV12-3 or TRBV12-4 to TRBJ1-2; possible D gene TRBD1, 5 bases. V was shortened by 2 bases and J by 8 bases, with 15 bases between the two germline ends. The CDR3 has 14 amino acids. CDR3 DNA sequence: TGTGCCAGCAGTTTATTCCAGGGAGAGTACGGCTACACCTTC. Translating it yields CASSLFQGEYGYTF.

The chain has TRBV4-1 and TRBJ2-7; D gene unclear. CDR1 is MGHRA, CDR2 YSYEKL, per germline. V was cut by 1 base and J by 0 bases, with 7 bases left in between. This CDR3 has 14 amino acids. The CDR3 DNA reads TGCGCCAGCAGCCAAGGGGCCAGCTCCTACGAGCAGTACTTC. Amino acids: CASSQGASSYEQYF.

This sequence joins TRBV5-1 and TRBJ2-3; D possibly corresponds to TRBD1 (6 bases). This CDR3 contains 17 residues. Between the trimmed V and J ends, which lost 0 bases and 0 bases, there was a span of 14 bases. In germline, CDR1 is SGHRS, CDR2 YFSETQ. The CDR3 DNA reads as TGCGCCAGCAGCTTGGGGCAGGGGATACCTAGCACAGATACGCAGTATTTT. Translating gives CASSLGQGIPSTDTQYF.

This clonotype has more than one count but fewer than ten. The chain combines TRBV20-1 with TRBJ2-1; tentative D call: TRBD1 (6 bases). The CDR3 is made up of 14 amino acids. Per germline, CDR1 DFQATT and CDR2 SNEGSKA (reference sequence). V shed 2 bases and J shed 2 bases, with 10 bases lying between them. Here the CDR3 reads CSARLGAAYNEQFF. CDR3 DNA sequence: TGCAGTGCTAGACTGGGGGCGGCCTACAATGAGCAGTTCTTC.

The chain combines TRBV19 with TRBJ2-7, with a tentative D call TRBD2 (6 bases). Germline V CDR1 and CDR2: LNHDA, SQIVND (reference sequence). The V gene lost 6 bases and the J gene lost 0 bases, with 12 bases spanning the gap. CDR3 size: 14 residues. The CDR3 nucleotides are TGTGCCAGTAGCTCTCGGGGGTTCTCCTACGAGCAGTACTTC. Translation gives CASSSRGFSYEQYF. Filled out from reference TRBV19 and TRBJ2-7, the complete variable domain reads DGGITQSPKYLFRKEGQNVTLSCEQNLNHDAMYWYRQDPGQGLRLIYYSQIVNDFQKGDIAEGYSVSREKKESFPLTVTSAQKNPTAFYLCASSSRGFSYEQYFGPGTRLTVT.